Only one count was recorded for the clone carrying this T cell receptor beta chain. What it binds is not known. These data originate in a study of cytomegalovirus exposure and HLA in healthy donors. With 60 Vbeta and 13 Jbeta primers, the PCR was carried out. Using immunoSEQ multiplex PCR, the repertoire was profiled, and TCRdb retains in-frame clones only, with some absent. Of approximately 180,000 clones listed, about 80% were seen once; the top ten hold 6.5% to 8.5%. Study-level findings and limits: Later analysis revealed greater clonal expansion in HLA-associated TCR beta chains than in equally common others.

The trim removed 5 bases at V and 7 bases at J, leaving 11 bases unmatched. The CDR3 totals 15 residues. CDR1 and CDR2 from the germline V gene are SEHNR and FQNEAQ (reference sequence). Sequenced sample: PBMCs. J is TRBJ1-5 and V is TRBV7-9; 7 bases line up with TRBD1. This clonotype originated in a man younger than 45 in good health and CMV-seropositive. CDR3: CASSPGTAGQQPQHF. CDR3 DNA: TGTGCCAGCAGCCCAGGGACAGCGGGTCAACAGCCCCAGCATTTT.